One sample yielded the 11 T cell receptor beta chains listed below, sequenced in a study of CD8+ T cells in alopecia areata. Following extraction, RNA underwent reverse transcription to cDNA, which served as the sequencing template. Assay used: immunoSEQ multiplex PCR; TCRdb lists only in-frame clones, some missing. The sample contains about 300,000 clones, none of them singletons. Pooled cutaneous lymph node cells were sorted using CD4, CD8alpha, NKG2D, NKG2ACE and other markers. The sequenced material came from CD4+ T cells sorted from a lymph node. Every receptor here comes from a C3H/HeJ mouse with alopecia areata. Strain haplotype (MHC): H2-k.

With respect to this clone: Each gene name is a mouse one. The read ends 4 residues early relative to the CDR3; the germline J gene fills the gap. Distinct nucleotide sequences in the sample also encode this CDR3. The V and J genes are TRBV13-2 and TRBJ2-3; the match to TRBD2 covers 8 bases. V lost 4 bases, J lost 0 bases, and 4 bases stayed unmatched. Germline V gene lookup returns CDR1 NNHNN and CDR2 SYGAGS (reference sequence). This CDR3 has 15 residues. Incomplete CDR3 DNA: TGTGCCAGCGGTAACGACTGGGGTAGTGCAGAA. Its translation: CASGNDWGSAE. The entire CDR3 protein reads CASGNDWGSAETLYF.

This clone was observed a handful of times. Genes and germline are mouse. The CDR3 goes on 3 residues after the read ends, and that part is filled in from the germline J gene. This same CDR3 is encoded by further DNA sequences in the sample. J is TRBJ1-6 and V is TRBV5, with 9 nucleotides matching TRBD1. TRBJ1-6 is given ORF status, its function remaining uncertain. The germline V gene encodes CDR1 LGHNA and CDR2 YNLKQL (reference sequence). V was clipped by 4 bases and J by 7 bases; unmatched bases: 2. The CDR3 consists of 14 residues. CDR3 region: CASSPQGANSPLYF. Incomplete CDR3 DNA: TGTGCCAGCAGCCCACAGGGGGCGAATTCGCCC.

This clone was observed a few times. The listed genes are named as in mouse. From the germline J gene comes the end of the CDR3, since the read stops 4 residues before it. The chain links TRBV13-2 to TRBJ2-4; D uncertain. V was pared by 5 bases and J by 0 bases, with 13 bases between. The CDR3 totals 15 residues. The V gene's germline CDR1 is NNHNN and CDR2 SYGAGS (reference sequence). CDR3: CASGASPTSQNTLYF. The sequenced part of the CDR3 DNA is TGTGCCAGCGGGGCTTCCCCGACAAGTCAAAAC.

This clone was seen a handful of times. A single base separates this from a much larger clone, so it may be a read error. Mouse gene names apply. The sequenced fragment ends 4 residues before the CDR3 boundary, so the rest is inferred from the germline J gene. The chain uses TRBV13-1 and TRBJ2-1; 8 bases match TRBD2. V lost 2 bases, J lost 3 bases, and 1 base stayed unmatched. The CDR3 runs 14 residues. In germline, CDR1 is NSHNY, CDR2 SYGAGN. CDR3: CASSELGAYAEQFF. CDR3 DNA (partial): TGTGCCAGCAGTGAACTGGGGGCCTATGCT.

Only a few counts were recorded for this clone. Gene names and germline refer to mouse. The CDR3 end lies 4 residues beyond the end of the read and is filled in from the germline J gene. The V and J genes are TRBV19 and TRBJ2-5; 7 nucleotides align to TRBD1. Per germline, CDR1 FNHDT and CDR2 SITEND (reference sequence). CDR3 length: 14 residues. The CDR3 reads CASSITTGRDTQYF. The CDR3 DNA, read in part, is TGTGCCAGCAGTATAACGACAGGGAGGGAC.

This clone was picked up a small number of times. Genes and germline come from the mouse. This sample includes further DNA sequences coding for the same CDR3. Partial CDR3 DNA: TGCACCTGCAGTGCCCCGACAGGGGGCGAT. Translation: CTCSAPTGGD. The full CDR3 is CTCSAPTGGDEQYF. The chain links TRBV1 to TRBJ2-7, with TRBD1 matching 10 bases. The read halts 4 residues ahead of the CDR3 end, with the missing end drawn from the germline J gene. This CDR3 region has 14 residues. Germline CDR1 is NSQYPW and CDR2 is LRSPGD (reference sequence).

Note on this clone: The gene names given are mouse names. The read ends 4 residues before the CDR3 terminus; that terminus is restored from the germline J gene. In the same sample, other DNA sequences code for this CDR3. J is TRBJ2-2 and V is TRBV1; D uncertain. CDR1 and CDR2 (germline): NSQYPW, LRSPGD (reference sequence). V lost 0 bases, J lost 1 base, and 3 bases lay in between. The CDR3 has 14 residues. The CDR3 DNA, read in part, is TGCACCTGCAGTGCAGAGGGAAACACCGGG. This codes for CTCSAEGNTG. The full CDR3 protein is CTCSAEGNTGQLYF.

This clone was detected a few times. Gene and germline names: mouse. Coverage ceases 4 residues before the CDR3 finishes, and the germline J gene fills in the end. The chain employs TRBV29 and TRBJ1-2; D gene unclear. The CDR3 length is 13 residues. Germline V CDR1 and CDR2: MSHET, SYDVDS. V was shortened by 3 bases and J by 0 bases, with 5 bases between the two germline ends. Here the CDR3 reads CASSFQANSDYTF. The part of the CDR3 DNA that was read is TGTGCTAGCAGTTTCCAGGCAAACTCC.

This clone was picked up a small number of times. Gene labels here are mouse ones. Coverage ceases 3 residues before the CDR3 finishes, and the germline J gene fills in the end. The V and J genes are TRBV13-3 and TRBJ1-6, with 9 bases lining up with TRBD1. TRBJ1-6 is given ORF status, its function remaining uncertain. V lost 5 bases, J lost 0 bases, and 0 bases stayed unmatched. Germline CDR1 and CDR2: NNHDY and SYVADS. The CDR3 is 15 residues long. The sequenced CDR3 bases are TGTGCCAGCAGGGGACAGGGTTCCTATAATTCGCCC. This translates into CASRGQGSYNSP. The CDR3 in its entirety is CASRGQGSYNSPLYF.

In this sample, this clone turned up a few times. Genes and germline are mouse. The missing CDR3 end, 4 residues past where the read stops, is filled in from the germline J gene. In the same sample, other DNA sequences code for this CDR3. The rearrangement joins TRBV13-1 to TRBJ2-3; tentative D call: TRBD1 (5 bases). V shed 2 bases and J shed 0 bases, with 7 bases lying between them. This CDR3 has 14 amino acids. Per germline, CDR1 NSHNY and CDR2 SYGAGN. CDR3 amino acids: CASSEQGSAETLYF. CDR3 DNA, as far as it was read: TGTGCCAGCAGTGAGCAGGGCAGTGCAGAA.

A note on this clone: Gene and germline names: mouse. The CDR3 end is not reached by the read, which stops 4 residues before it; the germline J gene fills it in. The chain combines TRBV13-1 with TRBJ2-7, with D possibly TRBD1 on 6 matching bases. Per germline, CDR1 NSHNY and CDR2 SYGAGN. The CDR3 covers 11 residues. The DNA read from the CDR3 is TGTGCCAGCGGGGGACAATAT. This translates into CASGGQY. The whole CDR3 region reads CASGGQYEQYF.